This T cell receptor beta chain originates from a study of monozygotic twins with inflammatory bowel disease. UMIs incorporating a 6-nucleotide sample barcode were appended by means of template switching. TCRdb re-called the 5' RACE reads; one entry per CDR3 protein, DNA not given. The sample data list about 210,000 distinct CDR3 sequences. Germline V gives CDR1 MGHRA, CDR2 YSYEKL. There are 15 residues in the CDR3. The chain is built from TRBV4-1 and TRBJ1-4; TCRdb reports TRBD1, a call that lacks DNA to check it against. Sequencing input: blood. The sequence came from a human donor with ulcerative colitis or Crohn's disease, or a healthy co-twin of an affected twin (not recorded which). This CDR3 is CASSPRAYDAEKLFF.